What follows describes a single TCR beta chain. Antigen specificity is unknown. Trimming removed 7 bases at V and 2 bases at J, with 14 bases between. Germline lookup yields CDR1 PRHDT and CDR2 FYEKMQ (reference sequence). The CDR3 is 14 residues long. The data derive from a study of cytomegalovirus exposure and HLA in healthy donors. Broader study findings: A likely sequencing artifact accounted for one observed cluster of highly shared sequence variants. Earlier results showed most TCR beta V segments being productive about 87% or about 30% of the time.

The PCR was carried out with 60 Vbeta primers and 13 Jbeta primers. Here immunoSEQ multiplex PCR was the method, and the copy in TCRdb shows in-frame clones only, minus some. Of about 110,000 clones listed, 65% to 90% are singletons. This sequence originates from a man between 25 and 39 years old in good health and CMV-seropositive. Sequenced sample: PBMCs. This rearrangement joins TRBV13 to TRBJ1-1; D is uncertain. The DNA for the CDR3 is TGTGCCAGCACCCCACCCACAGATAACACTGAAGCTTTCTTT. This encodes CASTPPTDNTEAFF.